This TCR beta chain was identified in a study of cytomegalovirus exposure and HLA in healthy donors. Both 60 Vbeta primers and 13 Jbeta primers went into the PCR. Repertoires were generated with immunoSEQ multiplex PCR, while TCRdb's copy carries only in-frame clones and drops some. The table shows over 100,000 clones, with around 74% occurring only once. V lost 0 bases, J lost 2 bases, and 8 bases stayed unmatched. CDR3 length: 18 residues. Germline CDR1 reads ENHRY; CDR2 reads SYGVKD. The chain couples TRBV10-3 to TRBJ2-1; TRBD1 matches 9 bases. The sample was PBMCs. This clonotype was obtained from a male donor in good health and CMV-seronegative. The CDR3: CAISESPPGQGAYNEQFF. As DNA, the CDR3 is TGTGCCATCAGTGAGTCCCCCCCGGGACAGGGTGCCTACAATGAGCAGTTCTTC.